One sample yielded the 12 T cell receptor beta chains listed below, sequenced in a study of T cells in tuberculosis. The method was immunoSEQ multiplex PCR; TCRdb's version includes in-frame clones alone and lacks a portion of them. The sample contains about 23,000 clones, around 97% of which appear only once. Sequencing input: PBMCs. The receptors derive from a donor aged 10-29 years with latent tuberculosis or without tuberculosis infection.

The chain recombines TRBV11-3 with TRBJ1-2; 7 bases are a match to TRBD1. CDR1 and CDR2 from the germline V gene are SGHNT and YENEEA. The V gene end was trimmed by 2 bases and the J gene end by 4 bases; junction bases not matched to a gene: 1. This CDR3 is 13 amino acids long. The CDR3 DNA sequence: TGTGCCAGCAGCTTAACAGGGGCCTATGGCTACACCTTC. This encodes CASSLTGAYGYTF.

This clone has only one observation. The V gene is TRBV5-1, the J gene TRBJ2-7, with 11 positions matching TRBD2. Trimming cost V 5 bases and J 0 bases; bases outside gene matches: 4. The CDR3 is 15 residues long. The V gene's germline CDR1 is SGHRS and CDR2 YFSETQ. The CDR3 sequence is CASSNLAGGSYEQYF. CDR3 DNA: TGCGCCAGCAGTAATCTAGCGGGAGGCTCCTACGAGCAGTACTTC.

The V gene is TRBV19, the J gene TRBJ1-2, with D maybe TRBD1 (6 bases). CDR3 length: 18 residues. V lost 5 bases and J 4 bases, leaving 26 bases between the germline ends. Germline assignment: CDR1 LNHDA and CDR2 SQIVND (reference sequence). The CDR3 loop reads CASSVQGSGFFPSYGYTF. The CDR3 nucleotides are TGTGCCAGTAGTGTACAGGGATCGGGATTTTTCCCCAGCTATGGCTACACCTTC.

The genes are TRBV5-5 and TRBJ2-2; TRBD1 matches 9 bases. Germline values: CDR1 SGHKS, CDR2 YYEKEE (reference sequence). V shed 3 bases, J shed 6 bases, and the junction held 6 bases outside the gene matches. This CDR3 comprises 15 residues. CDR3 protein: CASSSDRGRAGELFF. The CDR3 DNA reads TGTGCCAGCAGCTCGGACAGGGGAAGGGCCGGGGAGCTGTTTTTT.

The V gene is TRBV19, the J gene TRBJ2-7, with 13 bases aligning to TRBD2. J lost 2 bases, V lost 1 base, and 14 bases had no gene match. Germline V gives CDR1 LNHDA, CDR2 SQIVND (reference sequence). The CDR3 is 20 amino acids. CDR3 region: CASSIVIGTSGISNPYEQYF. CDR3 nucleotide sequence: TGTGCCAGTAGTATAGTAATCGGGACTAGCGGGATCAGTAACCCCTACGAGCAGTACTTC.

This sequence joins TRBV10-3 and TRBJ2-1; 9 bases fit TRBD2. The germline V gene encodes CDR1 ENHRY and CDR2 SYGVKD. Unmatched junction bases numbered 4, after V lost 3 bases and J lost 4 bases. This CDR3 has 15 amino acids. CDR3 DNA: TGTGCCATCAGTGAATTAGCGGGAGAATACAATGAGCAGTTCTTC. It specifies CAISELAGEYNEQFF.

The genes are TRBV18 and TRBJ2-5; 8 bases are shared with TRBD1. CDR3 size: 14 residues. Per germline, CDR1 KGHSH and CDR2 LQKENI. J lost 9 bases, V lost 6 bases, and 12 bases had no gene match. The CDR3 DNA reads TGTGCCAGCTCCCTGGACAGGGCCACATCGGCCCAGTACTTC. Translating it yields CASSLDRATSAQYF.

The chain couples TRBV6-5 to TRBJ2-3; maybe TRBD2 (5 bases). The germline V gene has CDR1 MNHEY and CDR2 SVGAGI. Trimming pared 2 bases from V and 8 bases from J, leaving 14 bases between. This CDR3 has 14 residues. CDR3 nucleotide sequence: TGTGCCAGCAGTTACAGTCGGGGTCGGGGTACGCAGTATTTT. Translated: CASSYSRGRGTQYF.

This clone was recorded only once. This rearrangement joins TRBV10-1 to TRBJ2-7; unclear D gene. Germline V gives CDR1 WNHNN, CDR2 SYGVQD (reference sequence). The CDR3 is 12 residues long. V was pared by 5 bases and J by 0 bases, with 5 bases between. The CDR3 protein is CASSPSSYEQYF. For the CDR3, the DNA is TGCGCCAGCAGTCCCAGCTCCTACGAGCAGTACTTC.

This clone was observed a single time. The chain carries TRBV27 and TRBJ1-1; D uncertain. Germline V gene data show CDR1 as MNHEY and CDR2 as SMNVEV (reference sequence). The CDR3 sequence is 15 residues long. Trimming removed 4 bases at V and 5 bases at J, with 17 bases between. The CDR3 DNA sequence: TGTGCCAGCAGTTACGTCGGGGTCGAAGGAACTGAAGCTTTCTTT. Translated: CASSYVGVEGTEAFF.

The CDR3 is CASSLTGLAGSASTDTQYF. CDR3 nucleotide sequence: TGCGCCAGCAGCCTCACAGGACTAGCGGGGTCGGCTAGCACAGATACGCAGTATTTT. The chain has TRBV4-1 and TRBJ2-3; 12 bases match TRBD2. Germline V CDR1 and CDR2: MGHRA, YSYEKL. The CDR3 covers 19 residues. V shed 4 bases and J 0 bases; nucleotides not matched to a gene: 11.

This rearrangement joins TRBV27 to TRBJ1-5; TRBD1 aligns across 8 bases. CDR1 and CDR2 (germline): MNHEY, SMNVEV (reference sequence). This CDR3 has 16 amino acids. J lost 0 bases, V lost 2 bases, and 3 bases had no gene match. The CDR3 DNA reads TGTGCCAGCAGTTTAATGGGACAGGATAGCAATCAGCCCCAGCATTTT. Translated: CASSLMGQDSNQPQHF.